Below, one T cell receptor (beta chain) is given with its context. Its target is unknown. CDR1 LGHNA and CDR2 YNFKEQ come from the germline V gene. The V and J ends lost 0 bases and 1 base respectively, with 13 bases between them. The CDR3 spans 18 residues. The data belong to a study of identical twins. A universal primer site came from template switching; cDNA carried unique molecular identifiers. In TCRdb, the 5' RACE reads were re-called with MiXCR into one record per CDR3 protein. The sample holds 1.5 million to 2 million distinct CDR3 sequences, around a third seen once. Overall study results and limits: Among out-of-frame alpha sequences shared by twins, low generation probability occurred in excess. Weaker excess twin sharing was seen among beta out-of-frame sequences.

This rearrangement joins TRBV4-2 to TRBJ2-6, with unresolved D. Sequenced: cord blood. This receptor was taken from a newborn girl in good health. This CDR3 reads CASSQEMGLPSGANVLTF. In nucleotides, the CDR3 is TGTGCCAGCAGCCAAGAGATGGGTTTACCTTCTGGGGCCAACGTCCTGACTTTC.